Only a few counts were recorded for the clone carrying this T cell receptor beta chain. Its antigen is not known. This CDR3 region has 13 residues. V gave up 5 bases and J gave up 2 bases, with 10 bases separating them. Germline V gives CDR1 ENHRY, CDR2 SYGVKD. This entry belongs to a study of type 1 regulatory T cells. Notes on the study in general: Compared with non-type 1 regulatory T cells, type 1 regulatory T cells showed a more restricted TCR repertoire.

MiXCR, run by TCRdb on the reads, gives a single entry per CDR3 protein. Altogether tens of thousands of distinct CDR3 sequences are present, over 50% being singletons, with the ten largest covering 1.5% to 2%. V and J are TRBV10-3 and TRBJ2-7, with D possibly being TRBD1 or TRBD2 (5 bases each). This sequence originates from a human donor in good health. What was sequenced was cultured non-Tr1 T cells, either the whole culture or a sorted T cell fraction (not recorded which). CDR3 in amino acids: CAISRGETYEQYF. CDR3 DNA sequence: TGTGCCATCAGTAGAGGGGAGACCTACGAGCAGTACTTC.